This T cell receptor (beta chain) was captured in a study of OX40 agonist ivuxolimab in advanced cancers. The method was immunoSEQ multiplex PCR; TCRdb's version includes in-frame clones alone and lacks a portion of them. The sample yields under 75,000 clones, approximately 88% seen once. V shed 7 bases, J shed 2 bases, and the junction held 5 bases outside the gene matches. The V gene's germline CDR1 is SNHLY and CDR2 FYNNEI. This CDR3 is built from 14 residues. The sequenced sample was CD4+ or CD8+ T cells sorted from blood, obtained in a trial of the OX40 agonist ivuxolimab. This TCR was recovered from an adult with an advanced solid tumor such as melanoma, head and neck, liver or kidney cancer. The chain joins TRBV2 to TRBJ1-3; 7 bases agree with TRBD1. In nucleotides, the CDR3 is TGTGCCAGCAAACCGACAGGGACTGGAAACACCATATATTTT. It encodes CASKPTGTGNTIYF.